This TCR beta chain was recorded in a study of post-analysis software for immune sequencing data. Germline loops: CDR1 SGHDN, CDR2 FVKESK. Between the trimmed V and J ends, which lost 6 bases and 6 bases, there was a span of 15 bases. This CDR3 is 14 amino acids long. The library was made from cDNA and included unique molecular identifiers. The T cell input of about 1 to 10 million gave roughly 460,000 cDNA molecules. TCRdb passed the PCR reads through MiXCR, listing each CDR3 protein once. The sample shows hundreds of thousands of distinct CDR3 sequences, about 50% of them seen only once. Remarks on this clonotype: Its antigen is not known.

Study outcomes and limitations: A handful of TRBV segments appeared more often in patients than in controls, and TRBV5-6, TRBV5-1 and TRBV20-1 were among these. Patients with multiple sclerosis recorded significantly lower normalized Chao1 diversity than controls, the study found.

Sequences were obtained from blood. The chain joins TRBV14 to TRBJ2-1; D gene ambiguous. This TCR was recovered from a girl aged 5 to 17 with multiple sclerosis. The CDR3 nucleotides read TGTGCCAGCAGTCTGTGGGCCCTAGTCAATGAGCAGTTCTTC. This codes for CASSLWALVNEQFF.